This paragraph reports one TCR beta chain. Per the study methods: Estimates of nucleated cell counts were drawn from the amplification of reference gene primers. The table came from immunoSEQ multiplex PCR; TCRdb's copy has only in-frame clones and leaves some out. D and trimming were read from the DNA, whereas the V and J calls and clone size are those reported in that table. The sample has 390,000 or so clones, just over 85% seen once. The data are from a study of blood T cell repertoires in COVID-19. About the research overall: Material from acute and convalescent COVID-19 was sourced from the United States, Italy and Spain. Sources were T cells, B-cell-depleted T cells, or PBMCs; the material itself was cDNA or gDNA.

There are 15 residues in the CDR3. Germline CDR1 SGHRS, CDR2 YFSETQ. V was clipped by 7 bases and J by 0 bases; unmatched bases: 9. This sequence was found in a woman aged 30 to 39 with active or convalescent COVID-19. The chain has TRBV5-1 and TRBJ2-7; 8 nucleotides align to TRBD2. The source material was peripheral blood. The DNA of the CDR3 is TGCGCCAGCTCAGTATTAGCGGGGCTCTCCTACGAGCAGTACTTC. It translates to CASSVLAGLSYEQYF.